These 31 T cell receptor beta chains share one sample of origin, sequenced in a study of T cells after yellow fever vaccination (dated by TCRdb to the late 2010s). Receptor amplification or capture employed 5' RACE. Sequencing used an Illumina NovaSeq 6000. Starting from the raw public reads, TCRdb applied fastp trimming at Q25, assembled clones with MiXCR and retained in-frame beta chains. A single entry per CDR3 protein holds the most common genes and DNA from its merged rows. The sample yields about 160,000 distinct CDR3 sequences; 9.3% were counted once. Roughly 36% of the sample is held by the ten biggest clonotypes. What this sample's treatment or condition label stands for: live attenuated yellow fever vaccine strain. The sample here was CD8+ T cells sorted from PBMCs, taken 45 days after the yellow fever booster vaccination. Receptors originate from a young man who received the YFV17D yellow fever vaccine.

The J gene is TRBJ2-5, the V gene TRBV6-5, with 13 bases identical to TRBD2. The CDR3 length is 16 residues. Germline CDR1 MNHEY, CDR2 SVGAGI. V dropped 6 bases and J dropped 2; count of bases not matched to a gene: 6. The CDR3 spells CASRTLAGGTQETQYF. The CDR3 coding sequence is TGTGCCAGCAGGACACTAGCGGGGGGGACTCAAGAGACCCAGTACTTC.

This clonotype was detected ten times or more. This chain connects TRBV29-1 to TRBJ2-3, with 8 bases lining up with TRBD2. Germline loops: CDR1 SQVTM, CDR2 ANQGSEA. There are 17 residues in the CDR3. With 1 base clipped from V and 0 bases from J, the junction kept 9 bases outside the gene matches. The CDR3 nucleotides are TGCAGCGTTGAAGTCTGGAGCGGGGGCCAAAGCACAGATACGCAGTATTTT. Translating it yields CSVEVWSGGQSTDTQYF.

This clonotype was recorded at least ten times. This sequence joins TRBV5-1 and TRBJ1-2; D not certain. The germline V gene has CDR1 SGHRS and CDR2 YFSETQ. Trimming stripped 5 bases from V and 6 bases from J, with 8 bases between. The CDR3 contains 11 residues. The chain's CDR3 is CASREGDGYTF. The DNA of the CDR3 is TGCGCCAGCAGGGAGGGAGATGGCTACACCTTC.

The sample holds many counts of this clonotype. This chain uses TRBV27 with TRBJ1-2, with D maybe TRBD1 (5 bases). V was trimmed by 6 bases and J by 8 bases, leaving 13 bases between them. Germline V gives CDR1 MNHEY, CDR2 SMNVEV (reference sequence). The CDR3 runs to 12 residues. CDR3: CASSPAGDGYTF. The CDR3 nucleotides are TGTGCCAGCAGCCCAGCGGGGGACGGCTACACCTTC.

The rearrangement links TRBV5-1 to TRBJ1-4, with 9 bases identical to TRBD1. This CDR3 is 18 amino acids long. In germline, CDR1 is SGHRS, CDR2 YFSETQ. The junction had 18 bases not matched to a gene; V was cut back by 2 bases and J by 10 bases. The CDR3 reads CASSLYTTSRTGEGKLFF. The CDR3 nucleotides are TGCGCCAGCAGCTTATACACCACTTCCCGGACAGGGGAGGGAAAACTGTTTTTT.

This clonotype was seen more than once but under ten times. J is TRBJ2-1 and V is TRBV5-5; D might be TRBD1 (6 bases). The CDR3 covers 16 residues. Germline CDR1 is SGHKS and CDR2 is YYEKEE (reference sequence). V was pared by 0 bases and J by 7 bases, with 17 bases between. The CDR3 region has the DNA TGTGCCAGCAGCTTGGTGGGGGCGGGCTATACGAATGAGCAGTTCTTC. Residues: CASSLVGAGYTNEQFF.

J is TRBJ1-1 and V is TRBV19, with D tentatively TRBD1 (5 bases). Trimming removed 2 bases at V and 0 bases at J, with 10 bases between. The CDR3 is made up of 15 amino acids. The V gene's germline CDR1 is LNHDA and CDR2 SQIVND (reference sequence). The CDR3 DNA sequence: TGTGCCAGTAGTATATCGGGGACCCTGAACACTGAAGCTTTCTTT. Translating it yields CASSISGTLNTEAFF.

The chain combines TRBV20-1 with TRBJ1-2; no firm D call. Germline V gives CDR1 DFQATT, CDR2 SNEGSKA (reference sequence). Trimming left V 3 bases short and J 3 bases short, with 14 bases between. This CDR3 has 14 amino acids. Here the CDR3 DNA reads TGCAGTGCTAGGTCGGGTCAAACCGACTATGGCTACACCTTC. Translation: CSARSGQTDYGYTF.

This clonotype was seen at least ten times. The chain carries TRBV7-8 and TRBJ1-2; maybe TRBD1 (6 bases). The germline CDR1 and CDR2 sequences are SGHVS and FQNEAQ. V was cut by 2 bases and J by 8 bases, with 6 bases left in between. There are 11 residues in the CDR3. In nucleotides, the CDR3 is TGTGCCAGCAGCTTAACAGGGGGCTACACCTTC. It specifies CASSLTGGYTF.

This clonotype was counted a few times. The rearrangement uses TRBV4-1 and TRBJ2-2; D is possibly TRBD2 (6 bases). This CDR3 spans 16 amino acids. The germline gives CDR1 MGHRA, CDR2 YSYEKL. Trimming removed 0 bases from V and 6 bases from J, with 14 bases in between. The CDR3 protein is CASSQDMGGEAGELFF. DNA of the CDR3: TGCGCCAGCAGCCAAGATATGGGAGGCGAGGCCGGGGAGCTGTTTTTT.

The sample holds a few counts of this clonotype. V usage is TRBV4-1 and J usage is TRBJ2-7; 8 bases map to TRBD1. With V trimmed by 1 base and J by 3 bases, 5 bases remained unmatched. The CDR3 runs 15 residues. Germline-derived CDR1 and CDR2 are MGHRA and YSYEKL. The CDR3 spells CASSQAGGGSYEQYV. CDR3 DNA sequence: TGCGCCAGCAGCCAAGCAGGGGGCGGAAGCTACGAGCAGTACGTC.

This clonotype turned up a few times. The rearrangement links TRBV6-2 or TRBV6-3 to TRBJ2-7; maybe TRBD1 (6 bases). The CDR3 consists of 13 residues. Trimming took 2 bases from V and 2 from J, leaving 7 bases between them. Per the germline V gene, CDR1 is MNHEY and CDR2 is SVGEGT. CDR3 coding DNA: TGTGCCAGCAGTTACCGGGACACCTACGAGCAGTACGTC. Its protein product is CASSYRDTYEQYV.

This chain joins TRBV4-3 and TRBJ2-7; D might be TRBD1 or TRBD2, each matching 5 bases. Per the germline V gene, CDR1 is LGHNA and CDR2 is YSLEER. The CDR3 loop spans 15 amino acids. Trimming removed 0 bases at V and 1 base at J, with 10 bases between. CDR3 sequence reads: CASSQDRGDSYEQYV. DNA for the CDR3: TGCGCCAGCAGCCAAGATAGAGGGGATTCCTACGAGCAGTACGTC.

The chain is built from TRBV4-1 and TRBJ2-7; D may be TRBD2 (5 bases). The CDR3 totals 14 residues. Germline V gene data show CDR1 as MGHRA and CDR2 as YSYEKL. Trimming shortened V by 0 bases and J by 6 bases, and 12 bases separated the two germline ends. CDR3 nucleotides: TGCGCCAGCAGCCAAGAATGGGGAGTAGGCGAGCAGTACGTC. Its translation: CASSQEWGVGEQYV.

In its sample, this clonotype was seen a few times. The chain recombines TRBV6-5 with TRBJ1-2; TRBD1 matches 8 bases. CDR3 length equals 14 residues. Germline CDR1 and CDR2: MNHEY and SVGAGI. The ends lost 2 bases at V and 4 bases at J; junction bases unmatched: 3. This CDR3 reads CASSYVTGGYGYTF. CDR3 in DNA: TGTGCCAGCAGTTACGTTACAGGGGGCTATGGCTACACCTTC.

The chain joins TRBV20-1 to TRBJ2-7; TRBD1 is a possible D gene (6 bases). The CDR3 is made up of 12 amino acids. V was trimmed by 7 bases and J by 3 bases, leaving 13 bases between them. In germline, CDR1 is DFQATT, CDR2 SNEGSKA (reference sequence). The CDR3, as DNA: TGCAGTGTACCGACAGGACGCTACGAGCAGTACGTC. Protein product: CSVPTGRYEQYV.

This sequence joins TRBV19 and TRBJ2-3; 7 bases align to TRBD2. After removal of 4 bases from V and 2 bases from J, the junction contained 6 bases not matched to a gene. Germline CDR1 and CDR2: LNHDA and SQIVND (reference sequence). The CDR3 is 15 residues long. CDR3 nucleotide sequence: TGTGCCAGTAGTACGACAGCGGGGAACACAGATACGCAGTATTTT. It specifies CASSTTAGNTDTQYF.

In its sample, this clonotype was seen a few times. The chain couples TRBV5-5 to TRBJ1-2; D is unresolved. V was trimmed by 2 bases and J by 2 bases, leaving 4 bases between them. The CDR3 contains 12 residues. CDR1 and CDR2 from the germline V gene are SGHKS and YYEKEE (reference sequence). CDR3 nucleotides: TGTGCCAGCAGCTTCAAAAACTATGGCTACACCTTC. Translated, it gives CASSFKNYGYTF.

This CDR3 is CASSHGQPNTDTQYF. For the CDR3, the DNA is TGTGCCAGCAGCCACGGACAGCCTAACACAGATACGCAGTATTTT. The chain carries TRBV6-5 and TRBJ2-3, with a possible D match to TRBD1 (6 bases). From germline, CDR1 is MNHEY and CDR2 SVGAGI. The CDR3 is made up of 15 amino acids. V lost 6 bases to trimming and J lost 2 bases, with 15 bases between them.

The sample holds many counts of this clonotype. This chain joins TRBV6-2 or TRBV6-3 and TRBJ2-3; D may be TRBD2 (5 bases). The CDR3 runs 16 residues. CDR1 and CDR2 from the germline V gene are MNHEY and SVGEGT. Trimming took off 8 bases at V and 2 bases at J, with 20 bases between the two ends. DNA of the CDR3: TGTGCCAGCGGCACCCCCGGGGAACCTGTCACAGATACGCAGTATTTT. Amino acid sequence: CASGTPGEPVTDTQYF.

Only a few counts were recorded for this clonotype. The rearrangement uses TRBV5-6 and TRBJ2-3; 9 bases agree with TRBD2. The V segment lost 0 bases and the J segment 8 bases; nucleotides outside the gene matches: 10. Germline V CDR1 and CDR2: SGHDT, YYEEEE. The CDR3 is 16 residues long. The CDR3 reads CASSLAERGVRRTQYF. The CDR3 nucleotides read TGTGCCAGCAGCTTGGCTGAGCGGGGGGTTCGTCGTACGCAGTATTTT.

Many counts were recorded for this clonotype. V gene TRBV3-2 combines with J gene TRBJ1-5. TRBV3-2 is described as a pseudogene. This CDR3 is built from 12 residues. The CDR3 here is CASSQDNQPQHF. CDR3 sequence (DNA): TGTGCCAGCAGCCAAGACAATCAGCCCCAGCATTTT.

The gene calls are TRBV27 and TRBJ1-4; 7 positions agree with TRBD1. The CDR3 sequence is 15 residues long. With V trimmed by 6 bases and J by 4 bases, 8 bases remained unmatched. Germline CDR1 reads MNHEY; CDR2 reads SMNVEV (reference sequence). The CDR3: CASRPSGTVNEKLFF. Written as DNA, the CDR3 is TGTGCCAGCAGACCCTCCGGGACAGTTAATGAAAAACTGTTTTTT.

This clonotype was observed at least ten times. The CDR3 DNA reads TGCGCCAGCAGCCGGGGGTTTCGCTACACCTTC. Translated: CASSRGFRYTF. J is TRBJ1-2 and V is TRBV4-3; TRBD1 is a possible D gene (5 bases). Germline CDR1 is LGHNA and CDR2 is YSLEER. The germline V and J ends were trimmed by 4 bases and 9 bases, with 9 bases remaining between them. There are 11 residues in the CDR3.

The chain has TRBV9 and TRBJ1-1; 7 bases match TRBD1. This CDR3 contains 15 residues. The germline V gene encodes CDR1 SGDLS and CDR2 YYNGEE. V was clipped by 0 bases and J by 2 bases; unmatched bases: 4. The CDR3 DNA sequence: TGTGCCAGCAGCGTAGAGACAGGGACTAACACTGAAGCTTTCTTT. This codes for CASSVETGTNTEAFF.

The rearrangement links TRBV7-3 to TRBJ1-4; D remains ambiguous. The V gene's germline CDR1 is SGHTA and CDR2 FQGTGA. V gave up 5 bases and J gave up 17 bases, with 15 bases separating them. CDR3 size: 11 residues. The CDR3 DNA sequence: TGTGCCAGCAGCCCCCTCCGGACTGTTTTTTTT. This gives the protein CASSPLRTVFF.

Only a few counts were recorded for this clonotype. The chain carries TRBV4-1 and TRBJ2-2, with a weak D call TRBD2 (5 bases). The CDR3 has 17 residues. The germline gives CDR1 MGHRA, CDR2 YSYEKL. The V and J ends lost 3 bases and 1 base respectively, with 15 bases between them. The CDR3 loop reads CASSQGRGFGNTGELFF. CDR3 bases: TGCGCCAGCAGCCAGGGAAGAGGGTTCGGGAACACCGGGGAGCTGTTTTTT.

J is TRBJ2-1 and V is TRBV27; 7 positions match TRBD1. Looked up from germline, CDR1 is MNHEY and CDR2 is SMNVEV (reference sequence). V lost 4 bases to trimming and J lost 4 bases; unmatched junction nucleotides: 7. The CDR3 sequence is 15 residues long. The CDR3 reads CASSYRTGLYNEQFF. DNA of the CDR3: TGTGCCAGCAGTTATAGGACAGGTCTATACAATGAGCAGTTCTTC.

The V call is TRBV4-3, the J call TRBJ2-1; D is ambiguous. The germline V and J ends were trimmed by 0 bases and 4 bases, with 13 bases remaining between them. Germline V gene sequence: CDR1 LGHNA, CDR2 YSLEER. The length of the CDR3 is 16 residues. The CDR3 bases are TGCGCCAGCAGCCAAGAGGGCACTTCAACTTACAATGAGCAGTTCTTC. Translating it yields CASSQEGTSTYNEQFF.

This clonotype was counted a few times. This rearrangement joins TRBV27 to TRBJ2-1; D is unresolved. With 3 bases removed from V and 4 bases from J, the gap between germline ends came to 7 bases. The CDR3 contains 13 residues. Germline V gives CDR1 MNHEY, CDR2 SMNVEV (reference sequence). This CDR3 is CASSFKGYNEQFF. The CDR3 region has the DNA TGTGCCAGCAGTTTTAAAGGATACAATGAGCAGTTCTTC.

V is TRBV30 and J is TRBJ2-7, with 9 bases lining up with TRBD1. V lost 3 bases and J lost 0; bases outside the gene matches: 12. This CDR3 is 17 amino acids long. Germline V gene lookup returns CDR1 GTSNPN and CDR2 SVGIG (reference sequence). Written as DNA, the CDR3 is TGTGCCTGGAGCCCCACCCACCGGGACAGGGTCTCCTACGAGCAGTACTTC. As protein: CAWSPTHRDRVSYEQYF.